This T cell receptor (beta chain) was captured in a study of T cells after yellow fever vaccination. Whole-study results and caveats: The appearance of a small share of clonotypes in both CD4 and CD8 compartments was observed. It was the secondary response that reached its peak faster, day 5 versus 15, but it was weaker.

About this clonotype: What it binds is unknown.

Germline lookup yields CDR1 SGHRS and CDR2 YFSETQ. V was trimmed by 4 bases and J by 7 bases, leaving 17 bases between them. The CDR3 runs 15 residues. TCRdb recomputed calls from the 5' RACE reads with MiXCR, one row per CDR3 protein. The data show under 200,000 distinct CDR3 sequences, approximately 11% seen once. The TCR originated in a man aged 18 to 29 who received the YFV17D yellow fever vaccine. The V call is TRBV5-1, the J call TRBJ1-4; D is undetermined. This sample comprised CD8+ T cells sorted from PBMCs, obtained 15 days after the yellow fever booster vaccination. CDR3 sequence: CASSVLSRSSEKLFF. The CDR3 DNA sequence: TGCGCCAGCAGCGTGCTTAGCCGGTCAAGTGAAAAACTGTTTTTT. Full variable domain (outside the CDR3, taken from reference TRBV5-1 and TRBJ1-4): KAGVTQTPRYLIKTRGQQVTLSCSPISGHRSVSWYQQTPGQGLQFLFEYFSETQRNKGNFPGRFSGRQFSNSRSEMNVSTLELGDSALYLCASSVLSRSSEKLFFGSGTQLSVL.